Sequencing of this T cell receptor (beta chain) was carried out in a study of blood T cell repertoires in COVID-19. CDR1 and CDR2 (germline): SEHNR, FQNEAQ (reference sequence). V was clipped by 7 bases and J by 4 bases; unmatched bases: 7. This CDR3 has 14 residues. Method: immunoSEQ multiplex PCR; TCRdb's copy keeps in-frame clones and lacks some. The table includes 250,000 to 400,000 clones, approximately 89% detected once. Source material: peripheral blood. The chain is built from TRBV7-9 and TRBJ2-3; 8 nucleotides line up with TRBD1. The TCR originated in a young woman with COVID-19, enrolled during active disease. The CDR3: CASNGETGADTQYF. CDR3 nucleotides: TGTGCCAGCAACGGGGAGACAGGGGCAGATACGCAGTATTTT.